A single sample gave rise to the 13 T cell receptor beta chains below, sequenced in a study of CD8+ T cells in alopecia areata. cDNA prepared by RNA extraction and subsequent reverse transcription served as the template for sequencing. Sequenced by immunoSEQ multiplex PCR; TCRdb stores in-frame clones only, minus some. Singletons are absent from the sample, which has some 120,000 clones. The sequenced sample was lesional skin. Receptors originate from a C3H/HeJ mouse with alopecia areata. The mice in this strain carry MHC haplotype H2-k.

This clone has just a few counts. Germline and genes: mouse. The sequence runs out 4 residues before the end of the CDR3; the remainder is reconstructed from the germline J gene. The gene calls are TRBV13-3 and TRBJ2-1, with D perhaps matching TRBD2 (5 bases). This CDR3 is 14 amino acids long. Looked up from germline, CDR1 is NNHDY and CDR2 is SYVADS. The DNA read from the CDR3 is TGTGCCAGCAGTAGGACTCTCTCCGAGGCT. Translated: CASSRTLSEA. The whole CDR3 sequence reads CASSRTLSEAEQFF.

This clone was counted only a few times. Gene labels here are mouse ones. The CDR3 end lies 4 residues beyond the end of the read and is filled in from the germline J gene. The chain carries TRBV13-3 and TRBJ2-1; tentatively, D is TRBD2 (7 bases). Germline loops: CDR1 NNHDY, CDR2 SYVADS. The CDR3 is made up of 14 amino acids. Trimming took off 5 bases at V and 3 bases at J, with 12 bases between the two ends. CDR3 DNA, as far as it was read: TGTGCCAGCAGGCTGGGGGCGGGCTATGCT. Translating it yields CASRLGAGYA. The CDR3 in full is CASRLGAGYAEQFF.

To note about this clone: The TCRdb protein fails to match the DNA translation at residue 12; the protein reported here was translated from the DNA. The gene names given are mouse names. The missing CDR3 end, 3 residues past where the read stops, is filled in from the germline J gene. The J gene is TRBJ1-3, the V gene TRBV13-1; TRBD1 agrees at 9 bases. The germline V gene has CDR1 NSHNY and CDR2 SYGAGN. The CDR3 length is 15 residues. Germline trimming cut 2 bases from V and 8 bases from J; bases unmatched to any gene: 8. The CDR3 sequence: CASSDTGGAGDTLYF. CDR3 bases read: TGTGCCAGCAGTGACACAGGGGGCGCTGGGGATACG.

Only a few counts were recorded for this clone. Gene names denote mouse genes. The DNA ends 4 residues before the CDR3 does, and the rest of the CDR3 is filled in from the germline J gene. This chain links TRBV5 with TRBJ2-5, with D possibly TRBD1 on 6 matching bases. Germline V gives CDR1 LGHNA, CDR2 YNLKQL (reference sequence). Between the trimmed V and J ends, which lost 1 base and 3 bases, there was a span of 11 bases. This CDR3 is built from 15 residues. CDR3 amino acids: CASSQGTVKQDTQYF. Partial CDR3 DNA: TGTGCCAGCAGCCAAGGGACAGTCAAACAAGAC.

This clone was seen a handful of times. The gene names given are mouse names. The CDR3 extends 4 residues past the end of the read, so its final part is completed from the germline J gene. V and J are TRBV13-1 and TRBJ2-5; 10 nucleotides agree with TRBD2. V shed 5 bases and J 1 base; nucleotides not matched to a gene: 7. CDR1 and CDR2 (germline): NSHNY, SYGAGN. CDR3 length: 16 residues. CDR3 DNA (partial): TGTGCCAGCAGGTCCTCTGGGGGGGCGGACCAAGAC. Amino acid sequence: CASRSSGGADQD. The CDR3, in full, reads CASRSSGGADQDTQYF.

This clone showed up just a few times. Mouse names are used for the genes. The sequenced part of the CDR3 DNA is TGTGCCAGCGGTGAACCCTGGGGGGCGAGTCAAAAC. It translates to CASGEPWGASQN. The complete CDR3 protein is CASGEPWGASQNTLYF. This chain joins TRBV13-2 and TRBJ2-4; 8 positions agree with TRBD2. The read falls 4 residues short of the CDR3 end, and the missing part is taken from the germline J gene. Trimming cost V 2 bases and J 0 bases; bases outside gene matches: 5. Germline values: CDR1 NNHNN, CDR2 SYGAGS (reference sequence). This CDR3 has 16 residues.

This clone was counted between two and nine times. Genes and germline come from the mouse. The read falls 4 residues short of the CDR3 end, and the missing part is taken from the germline J gene. The genes are TRBV13-3 and TRBJ1-2, with TRBD1 matching 10 bases. The CDR3 has 15 amino acids. Germline assignment: CDR1 NNHDY and CDR2 SYVADS. Trimming cost V 1 base and J 4 bases; bases outside gene matches: 4. CDR3 DNA, as far as it was read: TGTGCCAGCAGTGATAAGGGACAGGGGCTCTCC. Translating it yields CASSDKGQGLS. The whole CDR3 sequence is CASSDKGQGLSDYTF.

This clone was picked up a small number of times. Mouse gene names apply. The CDR3 end is not reached by the read, which stops 4 residues before it; the germline J gene fills it in. Distinct nucleotide sequences in the sample also encode this CDR3. The rearrangement joins TRBV19 to TRBJ2-3; 9 bases align to TRBD2. This CDR3 contains 14 residues. With V trimmed by 4 bases and J by 1 base, 1 base remained unmatched. The germline gives CDR1 FNHDT, CDR2 SITEND (reference sequence). CDR3: CASSRDWGAETLYF. The covered CDR3 bases are TGTGCCAGCAGTCGGGACTGGGGTGCAGAA. Full variable domain (remainder filled in from reference TRBV19 and TRBJ2-3): GGIITQTPKFLIGQEGQKLTLKCQQNFNHDTMYWYRQDSGKGLRLIYYSITENDLQKGDLSEGYDASREKKSSFSLTVTSAQKNEMAVFLCASSRDWGAETLYFGSGTRLTVL.

This clone was observed a handful of times. Each gene name is a mouse one. The read falls 4 residues short of the CDR3 end, and the missing part is taken from the germline J gene. The chain is built from TRBV13-3 and TRBJ2-5; a possible D gene is TRBD2 (6 bases). CDR1 is NNHDY, CDR2 SYVADS, per germline. V shed 7 bases and J shed 0 bases, with 15 bases lying between them. The CDR3 contains 15 residues. The chain's CDR3 is CASSHWASNQDTQYF. The part of the CDR3 DNA that was read is TGTGCCAGCTCTCACTGGGCGTCTAACCAAGAC. Drawing the rest from reference TRBV13-3 and TRBJ2-5, the complete variable domain is EAAVTQSPRSKVAVTGGKVTLSCHQTNNHDYMYWYRQDTGHGLRLIHYSYVADSTEKGDIPDGYKASRPSQENFSLILELASLSQTAVYFCASSHWASNQDTQYFGPGTRLLVL.

This clone appeared a few times. The genes and germline here are from mouse. The read terminates 4 residues before the CDR3 end, so the remaining end is supplied by the germline J gene. This sequence joins TRBV13-3 and TRBJ2-4; 13 bases match TRBD2. The CDR3 contains 16 residues. Looked up from germline, CDR1 is NNHDY and CDR2 is SYVADS. Losses at the gene ends were 5 bases for V and 2 bases for J; bases not matched to a gene: 5. CDR3 DNA (partial): TGTGCCAGCAGAGGACTGGGGGGGCGCGATCAAAAC. Encoded protein: CASRGLGGRDQN. In full, the CDR3 reads CASRGLGGRDQNTLYF.

This clone has a handful of counts. The germline and genes are mouse ones. The CDR3 end lies 4 residues beyond the end of the read and is filled in from the germline J gene. This chain joins TRBV1 and TRBJ2-7; TRBD2 matches at 13 bases. The CDR3 length is 16 residues. Trimming at V came to 4 bases and at J to 2 bases, leaving 5 bases not matched to a gene. CDR1 is NSQYPW and CDR2 is LRSPGD in the germline V gene (reference sequence). The CDR3 here is CTCSGGLGGRPYEQYF. CDR3 DNA, as far as it was read: TGCACCTGCAGTGGAGGACTGGGGGGGCGCCCCTAT.

Points on this clone: These gene names are mouse names. The CDR3 goes on 4 residues after the read ends, and that part is filled in from the germline J gene. The J gene is TRBJ2-2, the V gene TRBV13-2; weak D call: TRBD1 (6 bases). V was cut by 6 bases and J by 4 bases, with 16 bases left in between. CDR3 length: 15 residues. CDR1 NNHNN and CDR2 SYGAGS come from the germline V gene (reference sequence). The sequenced part of the CDR3 DNA is TGTGCCAGCGTTAATACAGGGACGGGCACCGGG. Protein product: CASVNTGTGTG. The full CDR3 is CASVNTGTGTGQLYF.

As to this clone: Gene labels here are mouse ones. The CDR3 goes on 4 residues after the read ends, and that part is filled in from the germline J gene. The V and J genes are TRBV13-1 and TRBJ1-2; D gene ambiguous. Trimming removed 5 bases at V and 0 bases at J, with 8 bases between. Germline V gene sequence: CDR1 NSHNY, CDR2 SYGAGN. The CDR3 sequence is 13 residues long. The CDR3 DNA, read in part, is TGTGCCAGCAGCCTCCAGGCAAACTCC. Translating gives CASSLQANS. The full CDR3 sequence reads CASSLQANSDYTF.